This T cell receptor (beta chain) was sequenced during a study of blood T cell repertoires in COVID-19. Study-wide background: The samples span acute and convalescent COVID-19 from the United States, Italy and Spain. The cDNA or gDNA used as material had been derived from T cells, B-cell-depleted T cells, or PBMCs.

Original analysis: From reference gene primer amplification, estimates of nucleated cell counts were derived. Generated by immunoSEQ multiplex PCR, the TCRdb table keeps only in-frame clones and is missing some. The V and J calls and clone size come from that table; D and trimming were worked out from the DNA. The sample includes about 95,000 clones, around 90% of them seen just once. Trimming took 4 bases from V and 5 from J; bases not matched to a gene: 3. CDR1 LNHDA and CDR2 SQIVND come from the germline V gene (reference sequence). The CDR3 spans 14 residues. The J gene is TRBJ2-3, the V gene TRBV19; TRBD1 matches at 10 bases. Material for sequencing was peripheral blood. The source of this sequence is a man between 45 and 60 years old with COVID-19, enrolled during active disease. The CDR3 nucleotides read TGTGCCAGTAGTACGACAGGGGGCATAGATACGCAGTATTTT. It specifies CASSTTGGIDTQYF.